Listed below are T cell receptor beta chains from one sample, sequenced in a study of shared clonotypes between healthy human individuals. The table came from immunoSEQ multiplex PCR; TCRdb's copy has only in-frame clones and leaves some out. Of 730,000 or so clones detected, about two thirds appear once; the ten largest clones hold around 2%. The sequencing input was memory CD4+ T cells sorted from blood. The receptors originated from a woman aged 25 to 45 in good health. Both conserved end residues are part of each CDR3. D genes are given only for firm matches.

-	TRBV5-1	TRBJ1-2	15	CASSLGGEANYGYTF
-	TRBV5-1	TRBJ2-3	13	CASSFGGGDTQYF
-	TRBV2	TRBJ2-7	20	CASSRDSTRTSRRLLYEQYF
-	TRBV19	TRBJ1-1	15	CASSIVRDGGTEAFF
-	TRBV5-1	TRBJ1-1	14	CASSLWGREAEAFF
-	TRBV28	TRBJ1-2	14	CASSLPSLNYGYTF
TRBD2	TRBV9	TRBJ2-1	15	CASSVGGRATGEQFF
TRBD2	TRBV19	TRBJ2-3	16	CASSIGYGEGEDTQYF
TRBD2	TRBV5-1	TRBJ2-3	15	CASSLLAGGTDTQYF
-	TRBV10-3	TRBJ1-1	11	CATGDNTEAFF
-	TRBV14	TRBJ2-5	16	CASSQGYGGGQETQYF
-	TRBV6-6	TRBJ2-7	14	CASRRGIDSYEQYF
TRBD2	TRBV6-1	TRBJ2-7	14	CASSATGTTYEQYF
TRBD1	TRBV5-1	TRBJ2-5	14	CASSATGGGETQYF
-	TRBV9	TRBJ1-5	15	CASSRDVASNQPQHF
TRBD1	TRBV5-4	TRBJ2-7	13	CASGGQGSHEQYF
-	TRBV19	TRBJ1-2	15	CASSMSGRSGYGYTF
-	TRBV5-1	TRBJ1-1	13	CASKVAFGPEAFF
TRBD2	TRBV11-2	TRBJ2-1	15	CASSIAGVSYNEQFF
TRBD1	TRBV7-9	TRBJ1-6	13	CASSLQGDSPLHF
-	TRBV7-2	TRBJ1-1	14	CASSPHGGLTEAFF
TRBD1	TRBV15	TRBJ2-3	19	CATSREGGTGKYSTDTQYF
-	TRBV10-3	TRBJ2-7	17	CAISESSPGRISYEQYF
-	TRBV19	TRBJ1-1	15	CASSIQALRNTEAFF